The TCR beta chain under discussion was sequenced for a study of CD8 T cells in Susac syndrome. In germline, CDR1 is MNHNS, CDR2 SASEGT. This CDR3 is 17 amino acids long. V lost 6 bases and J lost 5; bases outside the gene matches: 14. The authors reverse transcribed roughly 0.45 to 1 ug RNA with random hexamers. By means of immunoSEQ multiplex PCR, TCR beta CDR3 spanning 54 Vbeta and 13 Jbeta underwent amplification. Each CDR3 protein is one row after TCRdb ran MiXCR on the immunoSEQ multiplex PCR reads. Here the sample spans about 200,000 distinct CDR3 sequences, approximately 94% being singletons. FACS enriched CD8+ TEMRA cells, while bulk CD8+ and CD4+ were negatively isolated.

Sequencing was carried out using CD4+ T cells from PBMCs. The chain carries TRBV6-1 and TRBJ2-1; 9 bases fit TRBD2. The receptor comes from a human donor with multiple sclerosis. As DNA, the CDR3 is TGTGCCAGCAGCCCCCCCGGGGTAGCGGGGGATAACAATGAGCAGTTCTTC. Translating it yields CASSPPGVAGDNNEQFF.